What follows describes a single T cell receptor beta chain. Its antigen is undetermined. These data originate in a study of T cell responses to AZD1222 COVID-19 vaccine. Notes on the study in general: Two AZD1222 doses significantly raised spike-specific TCR breadth and depth over controls.

CDR1 and CDR2 (germline): SGHDN, FVKESK. This CDR3 region has 13 residues. Between the trimmed V and J ends, which lost 5 bases and 7 bases, there was a span of 15 bases. Profiled with immunoSEQ multiplex PCR; TCRdb holds only in-frame clones, not every one. The sample has about 100,000 clones; around 90% are singletons. This TCR derives from an adult in good health. The chain uses TRBV14 and TRBJ2-7; TRBD1 is a possible D gene (6 bases). The sample in question was peripheral blood, obtained on day 0 of AZD1222 vaccination. The CDR3 loop reads CASSWDIPGEQYF. The CDR3 DNA is TGTGCCAGCAGCTGGGACATCCCGGGGGAGCAGTACTTC.